This T cell receptor beta chain was sequenced in a study of T-cell reconstitution after alpha-beta-depleted transplantation in children. This clonotype was detected ten times or more. The authors prepared the TCRbeta library with unique molecular identifiers. TCRdb ran MiXCR on the PCR reads and lists one entry per CDR3 protein. The profile shows some 200,000 distinct CDR3 sequences, about 9.6% of them singletons. This receptor was obtained from a human donor who donated a stem cell graft to a child with SCID. Sequencing was performed on PBMCs from the stem cell graft donor, taken from the stem cell graft.

The CDR3 nucleotides read TGCAGTGCTAGAGGGGGCGACAGGGGATATAACACTGAAGCTTTCTTT. This translates into CSARGGDRGYNTEAFF. This rearrangement joins TRBV20-1 to TRBJ1-1, with 8 bases aligning to TRBD1. The CDR3 covers 16 residues. Trimming cost V 1 base and J 2 bases; bases outside gene matches: 9. CDR1 and CDR2 from the germline V gene are DFQATT and SNEGSKA (reference sequence).